This is a list of T cell receptor beta chains from one sample in a study of CD4 and CD8 cells across lung adenocarcinoma regions. Each CDR3 protein gets one entry after TCRdb re-called the PCR reads with MiXCR. The sample gives around 10,000 distinct CDR3 sequences, under 50% of which show up once; about 33% is in the top ten. The sequencing sample was made of CD8+ T cells from the margin of a lung tumor. Receptors were obtained from a male donor with lung adenocarcinoma. The CD4 and CD8 labels of this study may be unreliable. Both conserved end residues are part of each CDR3. The order of the fields is CDR3 length, D gene, J gene, clone size, V gene, CDR3 protein, CDR3 DNA. The D gene is left open where the match is weak. Where a row states a size, it is once, few, many or the class of an expanded clone; other rows omit it.

>15|-|TRBJ1-2|-|TRBV7-8
CASSLMAGANYGYTF
TGTGCCAGCAGCTTAATGGCAGGGGCCAACTATGGCTACACCTTC
>15|-|TRBJ2-3|few|TRBV5-1
CASSLLGQITDTQYF
TGCGCCAGCAGCTTGCTCGGGCAGATCACAGATACGCAGTATTTT
>16|TRBD2|TRBJ2-3|-|TRBV7-2
CASSLGLAGWEDTQYF
TGTGCCAGCAGCTTAGGCCTAGCGGGTTGGGAAGATACGCAGTATTTT
>14|-|TRBJ2-3|medium-sized|TRBV7-2
CASSFLDYTDTQYF
TGTGCCAGCAGCTTTCTGGACTACACAGATACGCAGTATTTT
>19|-|TRBJ2-4|many|TRBV23-1
CASSQSNVRSGVVGDIQYF
TGCGCCAGCAGTCAATCGAACGTTCGATCCGGGGTAGTCGGGGACATTCAGTACTTC
>16|TRBD2|TRBJ2-1|many|TRBV20-1
CSARDPRASGSREQFF
TGCAGTGCTAGAGACCCCAGGGCTAGCGGGAGTAGAGAGCAGTTCTTC
>14|-|TRBJ2-4|many|TRBV12-3/TRBV12-4
CASRGIGAKNIQYF
TGTGCCAGCCGGGGAATTGGGGCCAAAAACATTCAGTACTTC
>15|-|TRBJ2-7|large|TRBV27
CASSLTRDSTYEQYF
TGTGCCAGCAGTTTAACCCGGGACTCAACCTACGAGCAGTACTTC
>14|-|TRBJ2-3|-|TRBV4-1
CAGRGDGDQDTQYF
TGCGCGGGGCGCGGAGATGGTGACCAAGATACGCAGTATTTC
>13|TRBD2|TRBJ2-4|medium-sized|TRBV6-5
CASSYREGNIQYF
TGTGCCAGCAGTTACAGGGAGGGAAACATTCAGTACTTC
>17|-|TRBJ1-4|many|TRBV11-2
CASSLDLGAFTNEKLFF
TGTGCCAGCAGCTTAGATTTGGGGGCGTTTACTAATGAAAAACTGTTTTTT
>15|TRBD2|TRBJ2-3|-|TRBV7-2
CASSSGTSRTDTQYF
TGTGCCAGCAGCTCTGGGACTAGCCGCACAGACACGCAGTATTTT
>13|TRBD1|TRBJ1-1|medium-sized|TRBV10-1
CASKQGSNTEAFF
TGCGCCAGCAAACAGGGGAGCAACACTGAAGCTTTCTTT
>15|TRBD2|TRBJ2-2|-|TRBV10-1
CASSDLAGGIEELYF
TGCGCCAGCAGTGATTTAGCGGGAGGAATAGAGGAGCTGTATTTT
>11|-|TRBJ2-5|many|TRBV11-2
CASSLQGTQYF
TGTGCCAGCAGCTTACAGGGGACCCAGTACTTC
>11|-|TRBJ2-3|-|TRBV6-1
CAGSRKDTQYF
TGTGCCGGCAGTAGGAAAGATACCCAGTATTTT
>15|-|TRBJ2-3|-|TRBV10-1
CASSTTGSATDTQYF
TGCGCCAGCAGCACCACCGGCAGCGCCACAGATACGCAGTATTTT
>17|-|TRBJ1-5|many|TRBV27
CASSLRPLGRFDQPQHF
TGTGCCAGCAGTTTACGACCCTTGGGACGCTTTGATCAGCCCCAGCATTTT
>19|TRBD2|TRBJ2-3|few|TRBV7-8
CASSHALAGFFIGTDTQYF
TGTGCCAGCAGCCACGCACTAGCGGGATTTTTTATCGGCACAGATACGCAGTATTTT
>14|-|TRBJ2-4|-|TRBV27
CAISGLCSKNMQYF
TGTGCCATCTCGGGGCTGTGTAGCAAAAATATGCAGTATTTC
>16|TRBD2|TRBJ2-7|-|TRBV3-1
CASSQDQLAGSYEQYF
TGTGCCAGCAGCCAAGATCAGCTAGCGGGCTCCTACGAGCAGTACTTC
>15|TRBD2|TRBJ2-1|-|TRBV10-2
CASSESGLAGLEQFF
TGCGCCAGCAGTGAGTCTGGATTAGCGGGACTTGAGCAGTTCTTC
>15|-|TRBJ2-5|once|TRBV25-1
CASSPGTGWEDTQYF
TGTGCCAGCAGTCCCGGGACTGGATGGGAGGACACGCAGTACTTC